This is a list of T cell receptor beta chains from one sample in a study of T cells in Graves' hyperthyroidism and ophthalmopathy. TCRdb recomputed calls from the multiplex PCR reads with MiXCR, one row per CDR3 protein. The data contain roughly 350,000 distinct CDR3 sequences, 14% of them singletons. The sample taken for sequencing was blood. Receptor source: a woman in her 30s with Graves' ophthalmopathy. Both conserved end residues are part of each CDR3. D genes are given only for firm matches. Expanded clones get a size class; other rows say once, few or many, or leave the size out.

D	V	size	J	DNA	CDR3
NA	TRBV3-1	many	TRBJ2-4	TGTGCCAGCAGCCCGACAGCAGCCAAAAACATTCAGTACTTC	CASSPTAAKNIQYF
NA	TRBV7-2	NA	TRBJ2-5	TGTGCCAGCAGCTCCCTTCCGGTCGTAGGGCCGGTGGAGACCCAGTACTTC	CASSSLPVVGPVETQYF
NA	TRBV28	many	TRBJ2-1	TGTGCCAGCAGTTTTCCCCGGTGGTCCGGTGAGCAGTTCTTC	CASSFPRWSGEQFF
NA	TRBV29-1	many	TRBJ1-2	TGCAGCGTTGAAAAACAGGGAAACTATGGCTACACCTTC	CSVEKQGNYGYTF
TRBD1	TRBV30	many	TRBJ1-5	TGTGCCTGGGCCACACAGGGGGTAGGCAATCAGCCCCAGCATTTT	CAWATQGVGNQPQHF
TRBD1	TRBV27	NA	TRBJ2-7	TGTGCCAGCAGTACCCCGGGACAGGCACACCCCGAGCAGTACTTC	CASSTPGQAHPEQYF
NA	TRBV29-1	many	TRBJ1-3	TGCAGCGTCGCAGGGACTAGGGGCTCTGGAAACACCATATATTTT	CSVAGTRGSGNTIYF
TRBD1	TRBV10-2	few	TRBJ1-6	TGCGCCAGCAGGAGGGGGCTCGGCGATCTAGATTCACCCCTCCACTTT	CASRRGLGDLDSPLHF
TRBD2	TRBV5-1	many	TRBJ2-1	TGCGCCAGCAGCCCCCCTGGTGGGGGAGGGGACAATGAGCAGTTCTTC	CASSPPGGGGDNEQFF
TRBD2	TRBV18	NA	TRBJ2-1	TGTGCCAGCTCACCAACGCTAGCGGGGCTCAATGAGCAGTTCTTC	CASSPTLAGLNEQFF
TRBD2	TRBV4-2	many	TRBJ2-3	TGTGCCAGCAGCCCATTTGCTAGCGGGGCAGATACGCAGTATTTT	CASSPFASGADTQYF
NA	TRBV7-9	NA	TRBJ1-2	TGTGCCAGCAGCTTTGAAAGGGTTGCTGGCTACACCTTC	CASSFERVAGYTF
TRBD2	TRBV7-9	NA	TRBJ2-3	TGTGCCAGCAGCTTTACGGCGGGGGGGCCGACAGATACGCAGTATTTT	CASSFTAGGPTDTQYF
NA	TRBV6-5	NA	TRBJ2-7	TGTGCCAGCAGTTTCTCTAGTGGACCGATCTCCTACGAGCAGTACTTC	CASSFSSGPISYEQYF
NA	TRBV6-5	few	TRBJ1-2	TGTGCCAGCAGTTACGATTCGGCACCCCCCGGTTGGGATGGCTACACCTTC	CASSYDSAPPGWDGYTF
NA	TRBV7-2	many	TRBJ2-5	TGTGCCAGCAGCCTCAATGTGGCCCAGTACTTC	CASSLNVAQYF
NA	TRBV10-3	NA	TRBJ1-5	TGTGCCGCGGGAGCAAACCTTAGCAATCAGCCCCAGCATTTT	CAAGANLSNQPQHF
TRBD1	TRBV11-1	many	TRBJ2-2	TGTGCCAGCAGCCAGGGACAGGGATACGGCGGGGAGCTGTTTTTT	CASSQGQGYGGELFF
TRBD2	TRBV20-1	many	TRBJ2-7	TGCAGTGCTAGTCCCGGGACTAGCGGGGGGCTCTACTCCTACGAGCAGTACTTC	CSASPGTSGGLYSYEQYF
TRBD2	TRBV3-1	many	TRBJ2-7	TGTGCCAGCAGCCAAGTCGTAGGACTAGCGGATTCCTACGAGCAGTACTTC	CASSQVVGLADSYEQYF
NA	TRBV6-1	many	TRBJ2-1	TGTGCCAGCAGCCGCGACAGTTACAATGAGCAGTTCTTC	CASSRDSYNEQFF
NA	TRBV5-5	many	TRBJ2-2	TGTGCCAGCAGCACTCGGACGGATAACACCGGGGAGCTGTTTTTT	CASSTRTDNTGELFF